A single sample is the source of the 22 T cell receptor beta chains below, sequenced in a study of T-cell reconstitution after alpha-beta-depleted transplantation in children. As it was prepared, the TCRbeta library received unique molecular identifiers. TCRdb itself ran the PCR reads through MiXCR, one entry per CDR3 protein. The table shows about 98,000 distinct CDR3 sequences, with about a quarter occurring only once. Sequenced here: PBMCs, sampled before TCRalphabeta/CD19-depleted stem cell transplant. The receptors stem from a boy younger than 10 with acute lymphoblastic leukemia, due to receive a stem cell transplant.

The V and J genes are TRBV20-1 and TRBJ2-2; D not resolved. Trimming removed 3 bases from V and 8 bases from J, with 7 bases in between. The CDR3 runs 11 residues. Germline assignment: CDR1 DFQATT and CDR2 SNEGSKA (reference sequence). CDR3: CSASLQGELFF. The DNA for the CDR3 is TGCAGTGCTAGTCTCCAAGGGGAGCTGTTTTTT.

The rearrangement joins TRBV15 to TRBJ2-1, with 7 bases that match TRBD2. The CDR3 is made up of 16 amino acids. The V segment lost 3 bases and the J segment 13 bases; nucleotides outside the gene matches: 18. Germline-derived CDR1 and CDR2 are LNHNV and YYDKDF (reference sequence). The DNA of the CDR3 is TGTGCCACCAGCAGCGGCTTGACCTCTAGCGGAGAGCTCCAGTTCTTC. This encodes CATSSGLTSSGELQFF.

CDR3 in amino acids: CASSRRPDTQYF. The DNA for the CDR3 is TGTGCCAGCAGCCGCCGACCTGATACGCAGTATTTT. V gene TRBV7-2 combines with J gene TRBJ2-3; no clear D gene. CDR3 length: 12 amino acids. Germline assignment: CDR1 SGHTA and CDR2 FQGNSA. The V end was cut by 5 bases, the J end by 6 bases, with 9 bases between. Together with reference TRBV7-2 and TRBJ2-3, the CDR3 gives the full variable domain: GAGVSQSPSNKVTEKGKDVELRCDPISGHTALYWYRQSLGQGLEFLIYFQGNSAPDKSGLPSDRFSAERTGGSVSTLTIQRTQQEDSAVYLCASSRRPDTQYFGPGTRLTVL.

This rearrangement joins TRBV5-1 to TRBJ1-1; the D is unclear. V was shortened by 7 bases and J by 0 bases, with 10 bases between the two germline ends. Germline assignment: CDR1 SGHRS and CDR2 YFSETQ. CDR3 size: 13 residues. The CDR3 region has the DNA TGCGCCAGCCGGGAGAGCATGAACACTGAAGCTTTCTTT. Translated: CASRESMNTEAFF.

This clonotype was counted at least ten times. The chain has TRBV6-2 or TRBV6-3 and TRBJ2-1; tentative D call: TRBD2 (6 bases). V lost 6 bases, J lost 6 bases, and 18 bases lay in between. The V gene's germline CDR1 is MNHEY and CDR2 SVGEGT. The CDR3 covers 15 residues. CDR3 nucleotides: TGTGCCAGCAGCCGTCGTAGCGGAGGGACCAATGAGCAGTTCTTC. Translation: CASSRRSGGTNEQFF.

Only a few counts were recorded for this clonotype. The genes are TRBV7-9 and TRBJ2-1; 9 bases are shared with TRBD2. Germline V gene data show CDR1 as SEHNR and CDR2 as FQNEAQ (reference sequence). The CDR3 loop spans 16 amino acids. With 4 bases clipped from V and 2 bases from J, the junction kept 6 bases outside the gene matches. The CDR3 region is CASSSGTSRPYNEQFF. CDR3 in DNA: TGTGCCAGCAGCTCCGGGACTAGCCGGCCCTACAATGAGCAGTTCTTC.

This clonotype was seen at least ten times. The chain employs TRBV12-3 or TRBV12-4 and TRBJ1-2; D not certain. V lost 3 bases to trimming and J lost 7 bases, with 18 bases between them. The CDR3 contains 15 residues. CDR3 nucleotide sequence: TGTGCCAGCAGTTTTGCTGCGAAGGCGGAGAGTGGCTACACCTTC. Protein product: CASSFAAKAESGYTF.

Only a few counts were recorded for this clonotype. The V call is TRBV20-1, the J call TRBJ2-7; D might be TRBD2 (6 bases). The V and J ends lost 3 bases and 12 bases respectively, with 24 bases between them. This CDR3 is 14 amino acids long. Germline V gene data show CDR1 as DFQATT and CDR2 as SNEGSKA (reference sequence). The CDR3 DNA is TGCAGTGCTAGCGGAGAGAGGGGCGGGGTCTTGGGGTACTTC. Translation: CSASGERGGVLGYF.

The J gene is TRBJ2-5, the V gene TRBV3-1; D gene uncertain. Germline CDR1 is LGHDT and CDR2 is YNNKEL (reference sequence). The germline V and J ends were trimmed by 1 base and 4 bases, with 16 bases remaining between them. The CDR3 totals 16 residues. CDR3 amino acids: CASSQGGRSKGETQYF. CDR3 DNA sequence: TGTGCCAGCAGCCAAGGAGGCCGGAGCAAGGGAGAGACCCAGTACTTC.

The chain combines TRBV12-3 or TRBV12-4 with TRBJ2-3; 11 bases are shared with TRBD2. V gave up 1 base and J gave up 4 bases; unmatched junction bases: 7. CDR3 length: 17 amino acids. CDR3 in amino acids: CASSLGGTSGGADTQYF. In DNA, the CDR3 is TGTGCCAGCAGTTTAGGCGGGACTAGCGGAGGCGCAGATACGCAGTATTTT.

CDR3 nucleotide sequence: TGTGCCAGCAGCTTTCCTAGCGGAGGGGCCGGTGAGCAGTTCTTC. Its translation: CASSFPSGGAGEQFF. This chain links TRBV7-9 with TRBJ2-1; 7 nucleotides match TRBD2. Germline V lookup: CDR1 SEHNR, CDR2 FQNEAQ (reference sequence). The CDR3 is 15 residues long. V shed 3 bases and J 9 bases; nucleotides not matched to a gene: 11.

This clonotype was detected only once. The chain joins TRBV28 to TRBJ2-1; 7 bases are shared with TRBD2. This CDR3 spans 15 amino acids. J was trimmed by 7 bases and V by 3 bases; bases with no gene match: 9. CDR1 and CDR2 (germline): MDHEN, SYDVKM. CDR3 coding DNA: TGTGCCAGCAGTTTTGGCGGGAGTGCATTTAATGAGCAGTTCTTC. Amino acids: CASSFGGSAFNEQFF.

This clonotype appeared a few times. This sequence joins TRBV7-6 and TRBJ2-3; D possibly corresponds to TRBD2 (6 bases). The CDR3 extends over 16 amino acids. Germline V CDR1 and CDR2: SGHVS, FNYEAQ. Trimming removed 5 bases at V and 3 bases at J, with 18 bases between. In DNA, the CDR3 is TGTGCCAGCAGCCCCCTGGGCGGAGGGCGGACAGATACGCAGTATTTT. This gives the protein CASSPLGGGRTDTQYF.

This clonotype was recorded at least ten times. V gene TRBV20-1 combines with J gene TRBJ2-5; perhaps TRBD2 as D (5 bases). This CDR3 contains 11 residues. Germline-derived CDR1 and CDR2 are DFQATT and SNEGSKA (reference sequence). The V and J ends lost 5 bases and 6 bases respectively, with 10 bases between them. The CDR3 region is CSAQSGKTQYF. The DNA of the CDR3 is TGCAGTGCTCAAAGCGGAAAGACCCAGTACTTC.

In this sample, this clonotype turned up a few times. Written as DNA, the CDR3 is TGCAGTGCTCCCCGACAGCTCTCCTACGAGCAGTACTTC. This codes for CSAPRQLSYEQYF. The V call is TRBV20-1, the J call TRBJ2-7; the D gene is possibly TRBD1 (5 bases). V lost 5 bases and J lost 0, with 11 bases in between. CDR1 DFQATT and CDR2 SNEGSKA come from the germline V gene (reference sequence). This CDR3 has 13 residues.

The chain combines TRBV4-1 with TRBJ2-1, with TRBD1 matching 7 bases. Germline V gives CDR1 MGHRA, CDR2 YSYEKL. V lost 6 bases, J lost 2 bases, and 7 bases stayed unmatched. The CDR3 covers 15 residues. CDR3 loop: CASSPTGTAYNEQFF. CDR3 nucleotides: TGCGCCAGCAGTCCTACCGGGACAGCCTACAATGAGCAGTTCTTC.

The chain joins TRBV29-1 to TRBJ2-5; TRBD2 matches at 7 bases. V dropped 5 bases and J dropped 4; count of bases not matched to a gene: 13. Germline V gene data show CDR1 as SQVTM and CDR2 as ANQGSEA. The CDR3 is made up of 15 amino acids. This CDR3 is CSVLGGPSPSETQYF. The CDR3 DNA sequence: TGCAGCGTTTTGGGAGGGCCATCCCCCTCAGAGACCCAGTACTTC.

This clonotype was observed a handful of times. The junction differs from germline at one of its ends, possibly a read error. V gene TRBV5-4 combines with J gene TRBJ2-6; a possible D gene is TRBD2 (5 bases). The germline CDR1 and CDR2 sequences are SGHNT and YYREEE (reference sequence). The length of the CDR3 is 17 residues. As DNA, the CDR3 is TGTGCCAGCAGTTTGGAGCCTAGCAGGACTGGGGCCAACGTCCTGACTTTC. Residues: CASSLEPSRTGANVLTF. The full variable domain, its missing parts supplied by reference TRBV5-4 and TRBJ2-6, is ETGVTQSPTHLIKTRGQQVTLRCSSQSGHNTVSWYQQALGQGPQFIFQYYREEENGRGNFPPRFSGLQFPNYSSELNVNALELDDSALYLCASSLEPSRTGANVLTFGAGSRLTVL.

This clonotype was counted a few times. The CDR3 DNA is TGCGCCAGCAGCCCCCACGGGACCCTACAAGAGACCCAGTACTTC. As protein: CASSPHGTLQETQYF. J is TRBJ2-5 and V is TRBV4-1; the D call may be TRBD1 or TRBD2 (5 bases each). V lost 4 bases and J lost 2, with 14 bases in between. This CDR3 comprises 15 residues. Germline V gene lookup returns CDR1 MGHRA and CDR2 YSYEKL.

This chain uses TRBV11-3 with TRBJ2-1, with D possibly being TRBD1 (6 bases). Trimming stripped 6 bases from V and 8 bases from J, with 14 bases between. In germline, CDR1 is SGHNT, CDR2 YENEEA. The length of the CDR3 is 13 residues. The DNA for the CDR3 is TGTGCCAGCAGACCTAGGGGGTCGGATGAGCAGTTCTTC. Translating it yields CASRPRGSDEQFF.

The chain joins TRBV24-1 to TRBJ2-1; D is uncertain. The CDR3 spans 17 residues. V lost 3 bases, J lost 0 bases, and 14 bases lay in between. Per the germline V gene, CDR1 is KGHDR and CDR2 is SFDVKD. In DNA form, the CDR3 reads TGTGCCACCAGTGATCGCCACGACAAGAGCTCCTACAATGAGCAGTTCTTC. Amino acid sequence: CATSDRHDKSSYNEQFF.

CDR3 amino acids: CASSLAGGASDEQFF. DNA for the CDR3: TGCGCCAGCAGCTTGGCGGGAGGTGCCTCCGATGAGCAGTTCTTC. This chain joins TRBV5-1 and TRBJ2-1; TRBD2 agrees at 7 bases. V gave up 0 bases and J gave up 8 bases; unmatched junction bases: 8. Germline loops: CDR1 SGHRS, CDR2 YFSETQ. The CDR3 spans 15 residues.